The clone carrying this T cell receptor (beta chain) was detected only a few times. Its antigen remains unidentified. These data are taken from a study of beta chain features in type 1 diabetes. Study information: In age, gender and cell yields, patients were similar to healthy donors. Findings and limits, study-wide: Moderate yet significant TCRB CDR3 shortening was seen in Type 1 diabetes patients in all four CD4+ subsets. Naive, central memory and Treg TCRB repertoires seemed to resemble each other more closely in patients than they did in healthy donors.

The CDR3 is 17 residues long. The V gene's germline CDR1 is GTSNPN and CDR2 SVGIG (reference sequence). The whole isolated RNA underwent reverse transcription, so sequencing captured expressed TCRB transcripts. Around 3.57 million reads was the average for naive, central memory and regulatory T cell samples. Method: immunoSEQ multiplex PCR; TCRdb's copy keeps in-frame clones and lacks some. The sample records 300,000 to 350,000 clones, 13% being singletons. CD45RO/CCR7/CD25/CD127/CD95/CD27 staining was used to isolate CD4+ naive, central memory, regulatory and stem cell-like memory cells by sorting. V usage is TRBV30 and J usage is TRBJ2-5; the match to TRBD2 covers 11 bases. The end of the DNA fits TRBJ2-7 better, so the J call may be wrong. This receptor was obtained from a woman aged 18-35 years with type 1 diabetes. Sequencing input: naive CD4+ T cells from blood. In nucleotides, the CDR3 is TGTGCCTGGAGTCCCATCCTTACTAGCGGGAGATTCAACGAGCAGTACTTC. Translating gives CAWSPILTSGRFNEQYF.